This T cell receptor beta chain emerged from a study of radiotherapy plus CTLA-4 blockade in lung cancer. Study-wide background: Objective responses were observed in more than 15% of patients, and disease control was achieved by over 30%.

Study conclusions and caveats: Early blood T cell clone dynamics, with interferon-beta, were reported to best predict response. Clones derived from tumor TCRs expanded in blood after radiotherapy plus ipilimumab.

Deletions cut 0 bases from V and 2 bases from J, with 8 bases between. This CDR3 has 14 residues. CDR1 SGHRS and CDR2 YFSETQ come from the germline V gene. There are a few counts of this clone. Its specificity is unknown. Other DNA sequences in this sample translate to the same CDR3. Assay: immunoSEQ multiplex PCR; the TCRdb copy retains only in-frame clones and omits some. The table lists some 64,000 clones, 77% of them singletons. The sequence was collected from a human donor with non-small cell lung cancer who had a complete response to radiotherapy plus ipilimumab. Here the sequenced sample was peripheral blood, taken from a patient treated with radiotherapy plus ipilimumab. The chain combines TRBV5-1 with TRBJ1-1; TRBD1 might be the D (6 bases). This chain's CDR3 is CASSLARGNTEAFF. DNA for the CDR3: TGCGCCAGCAGCTTGGCCAGGGGAAACACTGAAGCTTTCTTT.